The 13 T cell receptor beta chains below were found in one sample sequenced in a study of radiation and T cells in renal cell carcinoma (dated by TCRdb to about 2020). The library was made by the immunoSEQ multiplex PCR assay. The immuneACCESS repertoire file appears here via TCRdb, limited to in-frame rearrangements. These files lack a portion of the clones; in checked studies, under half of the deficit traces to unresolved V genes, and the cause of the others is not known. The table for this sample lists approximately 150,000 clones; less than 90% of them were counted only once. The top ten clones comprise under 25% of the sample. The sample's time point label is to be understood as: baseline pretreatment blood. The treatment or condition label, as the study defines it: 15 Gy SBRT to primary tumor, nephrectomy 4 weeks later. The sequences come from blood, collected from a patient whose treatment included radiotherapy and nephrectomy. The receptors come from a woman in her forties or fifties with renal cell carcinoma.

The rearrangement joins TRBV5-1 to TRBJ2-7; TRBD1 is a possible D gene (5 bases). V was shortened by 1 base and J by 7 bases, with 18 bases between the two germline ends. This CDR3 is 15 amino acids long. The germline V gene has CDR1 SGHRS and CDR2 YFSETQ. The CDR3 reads CASSLSVQGLSEQYF. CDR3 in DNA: TGCGCCAGCAGCTTGTCCGTCCAGGGTTTATCTGAGCAGTACTTC.

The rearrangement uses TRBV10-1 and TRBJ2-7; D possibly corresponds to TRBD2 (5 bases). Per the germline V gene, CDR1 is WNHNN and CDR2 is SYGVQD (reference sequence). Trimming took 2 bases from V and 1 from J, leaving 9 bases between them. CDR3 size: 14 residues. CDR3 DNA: TGCGCCAGCAGTGAGGTCGGGGATTCCTACGAGCAGTACTTC. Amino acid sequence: CASSEVGDSYEQYF.

The CDR3 loop reads CASSPDRLLYGYTF. Written as DNA, the CDR3 is TGTGCCAGCAGTCCGGACAGACTCCTCTATGGCTACACCTTC. The rearrangement uses TRBV27 and TRBJ1-2; D is perhaps TRBD1 (6 bases). Germline lookup yields CDR1 MNHEY and CDR2 SMNVEV (reference sequence). Trimming cost V 5 bases and J 4 bases, with 14 bases left between them. The CDR3 extends over 14 amino acids.

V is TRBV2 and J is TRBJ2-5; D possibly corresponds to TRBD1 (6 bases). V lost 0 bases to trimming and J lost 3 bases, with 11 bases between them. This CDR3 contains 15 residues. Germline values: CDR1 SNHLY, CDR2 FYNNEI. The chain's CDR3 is CASSEAWDTKETQYF. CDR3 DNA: TGTGCCAGCAGTGAAGCTTGGGACACTAAAGAGACCCAGTACTTC.

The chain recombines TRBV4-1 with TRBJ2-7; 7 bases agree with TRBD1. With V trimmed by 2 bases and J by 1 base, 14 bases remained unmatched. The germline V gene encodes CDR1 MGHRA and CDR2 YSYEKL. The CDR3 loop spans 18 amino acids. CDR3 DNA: TGCGCCAGCAGCCAATTTCGCCTTGGCAGGGGGTTATCCTACGAGCAGTACTTC. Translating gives CASSQFRLGRGLSYEQYF.

The CDR3 nucleotides read TGTGCCAGCACTCCCACAGGTGGGGGAACCGAGCAGTACTTC. Translated: CASTPTGGGTEQYF. The V call is TRBV7-2, the J call TRBJ2-7; D tentatively reads TRBD1 or TRBD2 (5 bases each). The CDR3 has 14 residues. Deletions cut 7 bases from V and 6 bases from J, with 19 bases between. Germline lookup yields CDR1 SGHTA and CDR2 FQGNSA.

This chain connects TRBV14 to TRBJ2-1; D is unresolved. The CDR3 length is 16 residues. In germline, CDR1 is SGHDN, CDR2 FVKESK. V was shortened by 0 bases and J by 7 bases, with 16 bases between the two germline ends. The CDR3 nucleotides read TGTGCCAGCAGCCAAGAAGCCCCCAGGACGAGGAATGAGCAGTTCTTC. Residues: CASSQEAPRTRNEQFF.

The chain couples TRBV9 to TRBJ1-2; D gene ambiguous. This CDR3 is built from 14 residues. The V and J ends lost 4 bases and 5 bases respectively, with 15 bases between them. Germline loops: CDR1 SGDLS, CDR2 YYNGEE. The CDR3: CASSSVGDGYGYTF. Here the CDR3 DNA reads TGTGCCAGCAGCTCCGTAGGAGACGGATATGGCTACACCTTC.

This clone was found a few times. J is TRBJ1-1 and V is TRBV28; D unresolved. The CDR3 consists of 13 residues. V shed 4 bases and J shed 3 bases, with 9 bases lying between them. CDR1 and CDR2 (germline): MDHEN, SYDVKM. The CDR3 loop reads CASSSGDYTEAFF. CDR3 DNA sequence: TGTGCCAGCAGTTCGGGAGATTACACTGAAGCTTTCTTT.

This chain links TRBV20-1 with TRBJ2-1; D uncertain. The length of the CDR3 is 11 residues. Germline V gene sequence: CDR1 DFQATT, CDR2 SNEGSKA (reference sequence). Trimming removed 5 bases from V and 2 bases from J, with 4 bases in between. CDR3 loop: CSAGTYNEQFF. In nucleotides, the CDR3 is TGCAGTGCTGGCACCTACAATGAGCAGTTCTTC.

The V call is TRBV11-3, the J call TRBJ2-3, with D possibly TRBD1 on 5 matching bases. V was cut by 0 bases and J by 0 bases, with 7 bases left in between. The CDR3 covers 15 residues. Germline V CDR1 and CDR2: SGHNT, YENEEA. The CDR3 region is CASSLEGQSTDTQYF. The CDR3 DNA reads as TGTGCCAGCAGCTTAGAGGGGCAGAGCACAGATACGCAGTATTTT.

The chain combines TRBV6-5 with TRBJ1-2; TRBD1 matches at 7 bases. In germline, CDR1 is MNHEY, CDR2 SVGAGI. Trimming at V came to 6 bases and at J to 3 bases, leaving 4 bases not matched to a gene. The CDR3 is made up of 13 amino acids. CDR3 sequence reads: CASSRQGDYGYTF. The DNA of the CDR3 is TGTGCCAGCAGCAGACAGGGTGACTATGGCTACACCTTC.

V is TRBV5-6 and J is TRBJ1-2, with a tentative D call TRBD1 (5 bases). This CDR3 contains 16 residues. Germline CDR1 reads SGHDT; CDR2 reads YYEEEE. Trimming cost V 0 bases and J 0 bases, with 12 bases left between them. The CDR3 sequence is CASSLVSGMANYGYTF. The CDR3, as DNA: TGTGCCAGCAGCTTGGTCTCAGGGATGGCTAACTATGGCTACACCTTC.